These 28 T cell receptor beta chains share one sample of origin, sequenced in a study of Graves' ophthalmopathy and Graves' hyperthyroidism. The TCR beta CDR3 regions underwent amplification from RNA transcripts. The first-round RT-PCR employed HTBI primers together with the Qiagen OneStep RT-PCR kit. A multiplex PCR was then performed as the second round. Via MiXCR, TCRdb re-called the multiplex PCR reads, giving one row per CDR3 protein. The data contain a few hundred thousand distinct CDR3 sequences, roughly 40% of them singletons. The specimen was peripheral blood or thyroid tissue (not recorded which). The receptor source for this set is an adult man with Graves' hyperthyroidism.

The rearrangement links TRBV6-1 to TRBJ2-7; the match to TRBD1 covers 7 bases. CDR3 length: 12 residues. CDR1 and CDR2 from the germline V gene are MNHNS and SASEGT. The V segment lost 5 bases and the J segment 5 bases; nucleotides outside the gene matches: 3. The DNA for the CDR3 is TGTGCCAGCAGTACAGGGGCCGACGAGCAGTACTTC. Its translation: CASSTGADEQYF.

As for this clonotype: This may stem from a read error, because a much larger clone lies one nucleotide away. Since no conserved phenylalanine or tryptophan closes the CDR3, a read error is the likely cause. The limits of the CDR3 on the DNA are not certain, so only TCRdb's listed CDR3 is given. The chain joins TRBV7-9 to TRBJ1-4; the D call of TRBD1 is as the table states it, not checked on the DNA. The length of the CDR3 is 11 amino acids, counting both ends. From germline, CDR1 is SEHNR and CDR2 FQNEAQ (reference sequence). The CDR3 region is CASRSGTRWFS.

The chain uses TRBV7-3 and TRBJ2-1; D is perhaps TRBD2 (6 bases). The CDR3 has 15 residues. The ends were cut back, 5 bases at V and 0 bases at J, with 11 bases in the middle. The V gene's germline CDR1 is SGHTA and CDR2 FQGTGA. CDR3 in amino acids: CASSPSASSYNEQFF. In DNA form, the CDR3 reads TGTGCCAGCAGCCCTAGCGCCAGCTCCTACAATGAGCAGTTCTTC. Based on the CDR3 plus reference TRBV7-3 and TRBJ2-1, the full variable domain is GAGVSQTPSNKVTEKGKYVELRCDPISGHTALYWYRQSLGQGPEFLIYFQGTGAADDSGLPNDRFFAVRPEGSVSTLKIQRTERGDSAVYLCASSPSASSYNEQFFGPGTRLTVL.

This clonotype came up many times. The chain is built from TRBV24-1 and TRBJ2-5, with D unclear. There are 12 residues in the CDR3. V lost 3 bases, J lost 4 bases, and 5 bases lay in between. The V gene's germline CDR1 is KGHDR and CDR2 SFDVKD. The DNA for the CDR3 is TGTGCCACCAGTGATCCCGCAGAGACCCAGTACTTC. Its protein product is CATSDPAETQYF.

The genes are TRBV7-2 and TRBJ2-5, with 7 bases fitting TRBD1. The V segment lost 10 bases and the J segment 3 bases; nucleotides outside the gene matches: 11. This CDR3 comprises 14 residues. In germline, CDR1 is SGHTA, CDR2 FQGNSA. The CDR3 is CAISVPGQKETQYF. In DNA, the CDR3 is TGTGCCATCAGTGTCCCGGGACAGAAAGAGACCCAGTACTTC. Complete variable domain (other parts from reference TRBV7-2 and TRBJ2-5): GAGVSQSPSNKVTEKGKDVELRCDPISGHTALYWYRQSLGQGLEFLIYFQGNSAPDKSGLPSDRFSAERTGGSVSTLTIQRTQQEDSAVYLCAISVPGQKETQYFGPGTRLLVL.

Turning to this clonotype: As the CDR3 is not closed by the conserved phenylalanine or tryptophan, this likely results from a read error. The chain has TRBV28 and TRBJ2-7; the D gene is possibly TRBD1 (6 bases). The CDR3 extends over 14 amino acids. Per germline, CDR1 MDHEN and CDR2 SYDVKM. V was pared by 8 bases and J by 5 bases, with 19 bases between. The CDR3 spells CASLMQGHGDEQYL. The DNA of the CDR3 is TGTGCCAGCCTCATGCAGGGGCATGGGGACGAGCAGTACCTC.

The V call is TRBV14, the J call TRBJ2-2, with 9 bases that match TRBD2. CDR1 and CDR2 from the germline V gene are SGHDN and FVKESK. CDR3 size: 16 residues. The V gene end was trimmed by 0 bases and the J gene end by 8 bases; junction bases not matched to a gene: 7. The CDR3 nucleotides read TGTGCCAGCAGCCAAGACCGGCTAGCGGGGTTGGGGGAGCTGTTTTTT. As protein: CASSQDRLAGLGELFF.

This chain links TRBV2 with TRBJ1-4, with 10 positions matching TRBD1. The V segment lost 6 bases and the J segment 8 bases; nucleotides outside the gene matches: 3. CDR1 is SNHLY and CDR2 is FYNNEI in the germline V gene. The CDR3 loop spans 13 amino acids. The CDR3 is CASRGGQGEKLFF. The DNA for the CDR3 is TGTGCCAGCAGGGGGGGACAGGGGGAAAAACTGTTTTTT.

The chain combines TRBV2 with TRBJ1-3; maybe TRBD1 (5 bases). CDR1 SNHLY and CDR2 FYNNEI come from the germline V gene. The CDR3 has 11 residues. V shed 3 bases and J shed 10 bases, with 7 bases lying between them. This CDR3 is CASSEGGTIYF. The CDR3 coding sequence is TGTGCCAGCAGTGAGGGGGGAACCATATATTTT.

This clonotype was observed at least ten times. The chain uses TRBV2 and TRBJ2-7, with a weak D call TRBD1 (6 bases). Trimming shortened V by 3 bases and J by 3 bases, and 12 bases separated the two germline ends. Germline-derived CDR1 and CDR2 are SNHLY and FYNNEI. The CDR3 is 14 residues long. CDR3 amino acids: CASSDGGTRYEQYF. The CDR3 region has the DNA TGTGCCAGCAGTGATGGGGGCACCCGCTACGAGCAGTACTTC.

This clonotype showed up many times. This chain connects TRBV29-1 to TRBJ2-5; 7 nucleotides match TRBD2. The junction had 5 bases not matched to a gene; V was cut back by 5 bases and J by 2 bases. Germline CDR1 SQVTM, CDR2 ANQGSEA. This CDR3 contains 13 residues. CDR3 nucleotides: TGCAGCGTTTCAACGGGAGGACAAGAGACCCAGTACTTC. Translated: CSVSTGGQETQYF.

The gene calls are TRBV4-3 and TRBJ1-5; 9 nucleotides align to TRBD1. The CDR3 runs 14 residues. Germline V gene lookup returns CDR1 LGHNA and CDR2 YSLEER. J lost 14 bases, V lost 0 bases, and 8 bases had no gene match. The CDR3 protein is CASSQEGTGQYEHF. The CDR3 DNA follows: TGCGCCAGCAGCCAAGAGGGGACAGGGCAATACGAGCATTTT.

This clonotype has a count of ten or more. The chain recombines TRBV9 with TRBJ1-6; D unresolved. The V gene lost 4 bases and the J gene lost 0 bases, with 14 bases spanning the gap. The CDR3 is 17 residues long. Germline CDR1 is SGDLS and CDR2 is YYNGEE. The CDR3 DNA follows: TGTGCCAGCAGCCCCAGACTGGGGAGCTCCTATAATTCACCCCTCCACTTT. Residues: CASSPRLGSSYNSPLHF.

Written as DNA, the CDR3 is TGCAGCGGTCAGGGGATCGCCGGGGAGCTGTTTTTT. This codes for CSGQGIAGELFF. This sequence joins TRBV29-1 and TRBJ2-2; perhaps TRBD1 as D (6 bases). Trimming removed 7 bases from V and 6 bases from J, with 12 bases in between. Germline assignment: CDR1 SQVTM and CDR2 ANQGSEA. This CDR3 region has 12 residues.

The chain recombines TRBV7-2 with TRBJ2-2, with D possibly being TRBD2 (5 bases). The CDR3 totals 14 residues. Per germline, CDR1 SGHTA and CDR2 FQGNSA. Trimming cost V 5 bases and J 9 bases, with 16 bases left between them. DNA of the CDR3: TGTGCCAGCAGCCGCCCTCCCTACGGGAGGGAGCTGTTTTTT. Amino acid sequence: CASSRPPYGRELFF.

With respect to this clonotype: This could be a read error, since a much larger clone is one nucleotide away. The chain uses TRBV9 and TRBJ2-5; TRBD2 aligns across 13 bases. The J call may not be correct, given that the DNA end is closer to TRBJ2-1. This CDR3 is built from 16 residues. CDR1 and CDR2 from the germline V gene are SGDLS and YYNGEE. As DNA, the CDR3 is TGTGCCAGCAGCGGGACTAGCGGGAGCAGGTCCTACGAGCAGTTCTTC. This gives the protein CASSGTSGSRSYEQFF.

This clonotype was counted many times. This chain uses TRBV7-9 with TRBJ2-7; D is possibly TRBD1 (5 bases). The V and J ends lost 6 bases and 2 bases respectively, with 17 bases between them. CDR3 length: 15 residues. Germline values: CDR1 SEHNR, CDR2 FQNEAQ (reference sequence). The DNA for the CDR3 is TGTGCCAGCAGTCCTAACCCAGACAGAGCCTACGAGCAGTACTTC. Its protein product is CASSPNPDRAYEQYF.

The gene calls are TRBV9 and TRBJ1-2; 10 bases agree with TRBD1. In germline, CDR1 is SGDLS, CDR2 YYNGEE. Unmatched junction bases numbered 5, after V lost 0 bases and J lost 6 bases. The CDR3 is 15 amino acids. The CDR3 coding sequence is TGTGCCAGCAGCGTAGAGGACAGGGGGAGGGATGGCTACACCTTC. Amino acid sequence: CASSVEDRGRDGYTF. The full variable domain, completed using reference TRBV9 and TRBJ1-2, is DSGVTQTPKHLITATGQRVTLRCSPRSGDLSVYWYQQSLDQGLQFLIQYYNGEERAKGNILERFSAQQFPDLHSELNLSSLELGDSALYFCASSVEDRGRDGYTFGSGTRLTVV.

This clonotype was counted many times. The chain uses TRBV6-5 and TRBJ1-2; 7 nucleotides line up with TRBD1. Losses at the gene ends were 5 bases for V and 6 bases for J; bases not matched to a gene: 6. Germline V gene lookup returns CDR1 MNHEY and CDR2 SVGAGI. The CDR3 has 13 amino acids. The CDR3 DNA follows: TGTGCCAGCAGTCTCCACAGGGGAGATGGCTACACCTTC. It is translated as CASSLHRGDGYTF.

The table lists this clonotype with many counts. This chain links TRBV29-1 with TRBJ2-7, with D perhaps TRBD1 (5 bases). This CDR3 has 13 amino acids. The V gene's germline CDR1 is SQVTM and CDR2 ANQGSEA. Trimming stripped 7 bases from V and 0 bases from J, with 13 bases between. The CDR3 bases are TGCAGCGCTCAGACAGCCCGCTCCTACGAGCAGTACTTC. Protein product: CSAQTARSYEQYF.

The chain links TRBV20-1 to TRBJ2-7, with a tentative D call TRBD1 (6 bases). The DNA end is a closer match to TRBJ2-1, so the J assignment may be wrong. This CDR3 comprises 15 residues. Germline V gene sequence: CDR1 DFQATT, CDR2 SNEGSKA (reference sequence). Here the CDR3 reads CSARGHRDAYNEQFF. For the CDR3, the DNA is TGCAGTGCTAGAGGCCACAGGGATGCCTACAATGAGCAGTTCTTC.

This clonotype was counted ten times or more. The chain's CDR3 is CSALGTSGGTSYEQYF. For the CDR3, the DNA is TGCAGTGCTCTAGGGACTAGCGGGGGGACCTCCTACGAGCAGTACTTC. V and J are TRBV20-1 and TRBJ2-7; TRBD2 matches 15 bases. V lost 5 bases to trimming and J lost 0 bases; unmatched junction nucleotides: 5. CDR3 length: 16 residues. Germline assignment: CDR1 DFQATT and CDR2 SNEGSKA (reference sequence).

This clonotype was picked up many times. The chain couples TRBV4-1 to TRBJ1-2; D unclear. V shed 0 bases and J shed 7 bases, with 15 bases lying between them. The CDR3 sequence is 15 residues long. The germline V gene encodes CDR1 MGHRA and CDR2 YSYEKL. This CDR3 is CASSQDPAMRGGYTF. CDR3 nucleotides: TGCGCCAGCAGCCAAGATCCCGCAATGAGAGGTGGCTACACCTTC.

The table lists this clonotype with a few counts. For the CDR3, the DNA is TGTGCCAGCAGTGAAGGGCAGCAGAGCACAGATACGCAGTATTTT. Protein sequence: CASSEGQQSTDTQYF. The rearrangement links TRBV2 to TRBJ2-3; no reliable D call. With 1 base removed from V and 0 bases from J, the gap between germline ends came to 8 bases. CDR1 is SNHLY and CDR2 is FYNNEI in the germline V gene. There are 15 residues in the CDR3.

Turning to this clonotype: Mismatch with germline at one junction end may stem from a read error. This chain connects TRBV7-9 to TRBJ2-6; TRBD1 agrees at 11 bases. Germline V lookup: CDR1 SEHNR, CDR2 FQNEAQ (reference sequence). The CDR3 sequence is 15 residues long. CDR3 amino acids: CASSLKGQGAYVLTF. The CDR3 bases are TGTGCCAGCAGCTTAAAAGGACAGGGGGCCTACGTCCTGACTTTC.

This clonotype came up many times. This chain links TRBV19 with TRBJ1-1; TRBD1 is a possible D gene (5 bases). This CDR3 is built from 14 residues. V shed 1 base and J shed 4 bases, with 10 bases lying between them. The V gene's germline CDR1 is LNHDA and CDR2 SQIVND (reference sequence). Written as DNA, the CDR3 is TGTGCCAGTAGTATAGGGGGCGCGGGCACTGAAGCTTTCTTT. Its translation: CASSIGGAGTEAFF.

The genes are TRBV7-9 and TRBJ2-7, with 11 nucleotides matching TRBD1. Germline V gives CDR1 SEHNR, CDR2 FQNEAQ (reference sequence). This CDR3 comprises 16 residues. V lost 4 bases and J lost 3; bases outside the gene matches: 8. CDR3 residues: CASSSLWDRGDYEQYF. The CDR3, as DNA: TGTGCCAGCAGCTCACTATGGGACAGGGGGGACTACGAGCAGTACTTC. The full variable domain, completed using reference TRBV7-9 and TRBJ2-7, is DTGVSQNPRHKITKRGQNVTFRCDPISEHNRLYWYRQTLGQGPEFLTYFQNEAQLEKSRLLSDRFSAERPKGSFSTLEIQRTEQGDSAMYLCASSSLWDRGDYEQYFGPGTRLTVT.

This clonotype was counted many times. The CDR3 DNA sequence: TGCAGCGTTCAGGGGGTTGGGGCTTTCTTT. The encoded protein is CSVQGVGAFF. V is TRBV29-1 and J is TRBJ1-1; 7 positions match TRBD1. V gave up 5 bases and J gave up 11 bases; unmatched junction bases: 5. This CDR3 spans 10 amino acids. Germline V lookup: CDR1 SQVTM, CDR2 ANQGSEA.